A selection of T cell receptor beta chains follows, all from one sample in a study of CD8+CD57+ T cells in acquired aplastic anemia. Each CDR3 protein is one row after TCRdb ran MiXCR on the reads. The repertoire holds 200,000 to 250,000 distinct CDR3 sequences, with approximately 35% as singletons. The specimen sequenced was sorted CD4+, CD8+, or CD8+CD57+ T cells (not recorded which) from PBMCs. Source of these receptors: a human donor in good health, serving as a control. Each CDR3 is given with its conserved first and last residue. A D gene is named only where the DNA matches it firmly. The size field is filled for only some rows; it gives once, few, many or a size class.

TRBJ1-1 many TRBD1 TRBV20-1 TGCAGTGCTAGAATTACCGGGACAGGGGGCGCTTTCTTT CSARITGTGGAFF
TRBJ2-7 . TRBD1 TRBV7-8 TGTGCCAGCAGCTCCTACCCGACAGGGCCGACTACAACGGGCGAGCAGTACTTC CASSSYPTGPTTTGEQYF
TRBJ2-3 . TRBD2 TRBV20-1 TGCAGTGCGACGGGACTAGCGGATAGCACAGATACGCAGTATTTT CSATGLADSTDTQYF
TRBJ1-6 . TRBD1 TRBV7-3 TGTGCCAGCAGCTTATTGTGGACAGGGCTTTCACCCCTCCACTTT CASSLLWTGLSPLHF
TRBJ1-1 . TRBD1 TRBV20-1 TGCAGTGCTAGAGTTGGACAGGGCTCTGAAGCTTTCTTT CSARVGQGSEAFF
TRBJ1-4 few . TRBV10-2 TGCGCCAGCAGGATCGGAACTAATGAAAAACTGTTTTTT CASRIGTNEKLFF
TRBJ2-1 once . TRBV2 TGTGCCAGCAGAGCCTCCTTGCAGGGGGGTAATGAGCAGTTCTTC CASRASLQGGNEQFF
TRBJ1-1 . . TRBV5-1 TGCGCCAGCAGCTTGGATGCAGCTAGGGCTGAAGCTTTCTTT CASSLDAARAEAFF
TRBJ1-2 many TRBD1 TRBV2 TGTGCCAGCAGTGAAGGGAGTGGGACAGGGCCTGGCTACACCTTC CASSEGSGTGPGYTF
TRBJ2-1 . TRBD2 TRBV11-2 TGTGCCAGCAGCTTGTCCCGGGGAGGGGTCAATGAGCAGTTCTTC CASSLSRGGVNEQFF
TRBJ2-2 few . TRBV7-3 TGTACCAGCAGCTTAACCCCCCCCCAACCAGGGCTTTCCGGGGAGCTGTTTTTT CTSSLTPPQPGLSGELFF
TRBJ2-1 . . TRBV7-9 TGTGCCAGCAGCCAACCAGTGGCAGCGAGCTACGAGCAGTTCTTC CASSQPVAASYEQFF
TRBJ2-1 many TRBD2 TRBV12-3/TRBV12-4 TGTGCCAGCAGTTTCACTAGCGGGAGTAGGAGTGAGCAGTTCTTC CASSFTSGSRSEQFF
TRBJ1-1 many TRBD1 TRBV7-2 TGTGCCAGCAGCTTAGGACAGGGGCGGTTCGCTGAAGCTTTCTTT CASSLGQGRFAEAFF
TRBJ2-5 . . TRBV12-3/TRBV12-4 TGTGCCAGCAGTTTCCCCCGCCCGGAGACCCAGTACTTC CASSFPRPETQYF
TRBJ1-1 . . TRBV5-6 TGTGCCAGCAGCTTGGTAATGAACACTGAAGCTTTCTTT CASSLVMNTEAFF
TRBJ2-7 many TRBD2 TRBV20-1 TGCAGTGCTAGGGGGGGGAGGGGCGGCTACGAGCAGTACTTC CSARGGRGGYEQYF
TRBJ1-2 many . TRBV7-3 TGTGCCAGCAGCCCTACGGGACACCGGAGGGGAAGCTACACCTTC CASSPTGHRRGSYTF
TRBJ1-6 once . TRBV12-3/TRBV12-4 TGTGCCAGCAGTTTACAGGCCGGGTCACCCCTCCACTTT CASSLQAGSPLHF
TRBJ1-2 . TRBD1 TRBV5-1 TGCGCCAGCAGCCTGGGACAGGGGAAGAGTGGCTACACCTTC CASSLGQGKSGYTF
TRBJ1-4 once . TRBV3-1 TGTGCCAGCAGCCAAGATCAGGGGTATACCCGAAAACTGTTTTTT CASSQDQGYTRKLFF
TRBJ2-1 once TRBD1 TRBV25-1 TGTGCCAGCAGTTCCTCCGGGACAGCCAAAAACCTCTCCTACAATGAGCAGTTCTTC CASSSSGTAKNLSYNEQFF
TRBJ1-2 . TRBD1 TRBV3-1 TGTGCCAGCAGCCAGGGACAGCTGTATGGCTACGCCTTC CASSQGQLYGYAF
TRBJ2-3 . . TRBV5-1 TGCGCCAGCAACTTGGGGCTGAGCACAGATACGCAGTATTTT CASNLGLSTDTQYF
TRBJ1-2 many . TRBV24-1 TGTGCCACCAGTGATTTGCAAGGGTATGATGGCTACACCTTC CATSDLQGYDGYTF
TRBJ1-2 many TRBD1 TRBV9 TGTGCCAGCAGCGTGGGGACAGGGGGCTTGCGTGGCTACACCTTC CASSVGTGGLRGYTF
TRBJ2-3 many . TRBV7-3 TGTGCCAGCAGCTTAACAGGGGTCACAGATACGCAGTATTTT CASSLTGVTDTQYF
TRBJ1-2 many . TRBV2 TGTGCCAGCAGTGCTTTTGGGGGGAACTATGGCTACACCTTC CASSAFGGNYGYTF
TRBJ2-3 . TRBD2 TRBV7-9 TGTGCCAGCAGTTACTCTGGCGGGGGGGACGGAGATACGCAGTATTTT CASSYSGGGDGDTQYF
TRBJ2-2 many . TRBV20-1 TGCAGTGCTAGAGATGCTCTACGGCCTAACACCGGGGAGCTGTTTTTT CSARDALRPNTGELFF
TRBJ1-1 . TRBD1 TRBV2 TGTGCCAGCACCGTGTCGACAGGGGAGATTACTGAAGCTTTCTTT CASTVSTGEITEAFF
TRBJ1-2 many . TRBV9 TGTGCCAGCAGCGCGGACACGGGCTACACCTTC CASSADTGYTF
TRBJ2-2 many . TRBV20-1 TGCAGTGCACGCCCCTGGGGGGAAGGCGGGGAGCTGTTTTTT CSARPWGEGGELFF
TRBJ1-6 . . TRBV7-2 TGTGCCAGCAGCGTCGCAGGAGACTCACCCCTCCACTTT CASSVAGDSPLHF
TRBJ2-1 . . TRBV15 TGTGCCACCAGCAGAGTGGGGAATGGGCAGTTCTTC CATSRVGNGQFF
TRBJ2-3 . TRBD2 TRBV11-1 TGTGCCAGCAGCTTAGCGGGGGGGAACACAGATACGCAGTATTTT CASSLAGGNTDTQYF
TRBJ1-2 . . TRBV20-1 TGCAGTGCTAGAGCTGCCTCAGGAGCTGGGGGCTACACCTTC CSARAASGAGGYTF
TRBJ1-1 many . TRBV5-1 TGCGCCAGCAGCTCACAGGGAGGTGGCACTGAAGCTTTCTTT CASSSQGGGTEAFF
TRBJ2-4 many . TRBV10-3 TGTGCCAGCGGGGATGACGGACAGCTCCAAAACATTCAGTACTTC CASGDDGQLQNIQYF
TRBJ1-2 many TRBD1 TRBV6-1 TGTGCCAGCAGGGAGACAGGGACCTCGATCTCCGGCTACACCTTC CASRETGTSISGYTF
TRBJ2-2 few TRBD1 TRBV20-1 TGCAGTGCAGAAGACAGGGTATCAAACACCGGGGAGCTGCTTTTT CSAEDRVSNTGELLF
TRBJ2-1 . . TRBV6-5 TGTGCCAGCAGTCTAAGGACAGTTTCCTACAATGAGCAGTTCTTC CASSLRTVSYNEQFF
TRBJ2-3 . . TRBV7-2 TGTGCCAGCAGCCCCCTTGGACGGGTAGATACGCAGTATTTT CASSPLGRVDTQYF
TRBJ1-5 . . TRBV12-3/TRBV12-4 TGTGCCAGCAGTTTATGGGGCAGGGTGGGAAATCAGCCCCAGCATTTT CASSLWGRVGNQPQHF
TRBJ1-4 many . TRBV24-1 TGTGCCACCAGTGCGGGACACCTGACAACTAATGAAAAACTGTTTTTT CATSAGHLTTNEKLFF